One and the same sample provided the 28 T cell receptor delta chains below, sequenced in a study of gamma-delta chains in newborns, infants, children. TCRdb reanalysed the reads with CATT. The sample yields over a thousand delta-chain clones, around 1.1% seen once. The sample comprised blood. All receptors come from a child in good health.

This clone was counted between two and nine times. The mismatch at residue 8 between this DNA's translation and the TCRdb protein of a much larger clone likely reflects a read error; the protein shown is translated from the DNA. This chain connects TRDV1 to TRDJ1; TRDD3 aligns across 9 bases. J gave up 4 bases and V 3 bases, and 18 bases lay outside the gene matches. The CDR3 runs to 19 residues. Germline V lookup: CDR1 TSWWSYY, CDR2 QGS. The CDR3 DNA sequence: TGTGCTCTTGGGGATCCGGCTCCGTACTGGGGGACTCTCATCGATAAACTCATCTTT. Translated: CALGDPAPYWGTLIDKLIF.

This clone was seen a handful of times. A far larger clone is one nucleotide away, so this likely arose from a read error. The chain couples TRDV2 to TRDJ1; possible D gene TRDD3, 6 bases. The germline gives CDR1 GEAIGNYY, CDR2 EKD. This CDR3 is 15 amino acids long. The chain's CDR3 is CARDRLGAPTDKLIF. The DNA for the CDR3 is TGTGCCCGTGACCGGTTGGGGGCCCCGACCGATAAACTCATCTTT.

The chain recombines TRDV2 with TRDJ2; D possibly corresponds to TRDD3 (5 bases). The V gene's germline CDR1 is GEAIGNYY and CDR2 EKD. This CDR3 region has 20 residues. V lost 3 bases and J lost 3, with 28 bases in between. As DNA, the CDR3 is TGTGCCTGTGACTCGGTCTCATCCCCGGACTACCCTGGGATGACAGCACAACTCTTCTTT. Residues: CACDSVSSPDYPGMTAQLFF.

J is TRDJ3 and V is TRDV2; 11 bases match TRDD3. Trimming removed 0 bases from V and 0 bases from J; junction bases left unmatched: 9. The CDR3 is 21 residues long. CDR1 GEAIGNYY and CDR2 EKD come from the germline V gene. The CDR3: CACDTGWGIRSSSWDTRQMFF. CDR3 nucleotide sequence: TGTGCCTGTGACACCGGATGGGGGATACGCTCTTCCTCCTGGGACACCCGACAGATGTTTTTC.

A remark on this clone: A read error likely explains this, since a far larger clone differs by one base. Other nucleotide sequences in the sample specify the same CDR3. The CDR3, as DNA: TGTGCCTGCGACACCGTGAGCGTGGGGGACTACCGCTCAGGCCTCATCTTT. Amino acids: CACDTVSVGDYRSGLIF. The rearrangement uses TRDV2 and TRDJ1; 7 bases are a match to TRDD3. The CDR3 is 17 residues long. Germline-derived CDR1 and CDR2 are GEAIGNYY and EKD.

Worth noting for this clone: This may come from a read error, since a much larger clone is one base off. CDR3 DNA sequence: TGTGCCGAGGTGCTGCGACTTCGGGACCAGGGCAAGTGGGGGATACGACCGGACACCGATAAACTCATCTTT. This encodes CAEVLRLRDQGKWGIRPDTDKLIF. The V call is TRDV3, the J call TRDJ1, with 11 bases fitting TRDD3. Germline CDR1 reads TVYSNPD; CDR2 reads GDNSRS (reference sequence). V trimming: 5 bases; J trimming: 0 bases; junction bases outside the gene matches: 35. The CDR3 loop spans 24 amino acids.

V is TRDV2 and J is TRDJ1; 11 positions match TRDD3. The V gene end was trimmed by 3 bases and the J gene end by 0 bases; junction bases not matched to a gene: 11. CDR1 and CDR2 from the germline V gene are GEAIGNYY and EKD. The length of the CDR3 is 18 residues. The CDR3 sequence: CACDPLLGDNPDTDKLIF. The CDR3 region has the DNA TGTGCCTGTGACCCGTTACTGGGGGATAACCCCGACACCGATAAACTCATCTTT.

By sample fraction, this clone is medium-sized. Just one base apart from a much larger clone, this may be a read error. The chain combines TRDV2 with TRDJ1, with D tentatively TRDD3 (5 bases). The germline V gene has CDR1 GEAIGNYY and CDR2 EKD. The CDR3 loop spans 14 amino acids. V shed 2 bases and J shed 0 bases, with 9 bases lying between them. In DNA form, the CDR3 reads TGTGCCTGTGACAAGCCGGGGGACACCGATAAACTCATCTTT. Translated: CACDKPGDTDKLIF.

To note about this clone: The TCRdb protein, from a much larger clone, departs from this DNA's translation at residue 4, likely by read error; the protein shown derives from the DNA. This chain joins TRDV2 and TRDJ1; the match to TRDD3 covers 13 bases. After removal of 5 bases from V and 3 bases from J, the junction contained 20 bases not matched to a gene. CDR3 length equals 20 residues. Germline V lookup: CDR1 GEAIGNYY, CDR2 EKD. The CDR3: CACGRLLGDTGLHRADKLIF. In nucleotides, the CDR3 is TGTGCCTGTGGCCGATTACTGGGGGATACGGGATTACATAGGGCCGATAAACTCATCTTT.

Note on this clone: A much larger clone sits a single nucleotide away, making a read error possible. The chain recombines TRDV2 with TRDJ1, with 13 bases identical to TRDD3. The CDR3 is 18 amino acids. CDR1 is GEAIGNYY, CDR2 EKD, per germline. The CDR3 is CARDTLPLGDTYTDKLIF. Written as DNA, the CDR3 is TGTGCCCGTGACACCCTCCCACTGGGGGATACGTACACCGATAAACTCATCTTT.

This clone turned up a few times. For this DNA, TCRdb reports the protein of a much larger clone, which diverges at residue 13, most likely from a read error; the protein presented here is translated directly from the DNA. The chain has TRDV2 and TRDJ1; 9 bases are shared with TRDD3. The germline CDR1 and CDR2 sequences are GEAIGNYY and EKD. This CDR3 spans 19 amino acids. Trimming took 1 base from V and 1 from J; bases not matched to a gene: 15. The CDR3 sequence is CACDTLTGGATSTTDKLIF. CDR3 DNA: TGTGCCTGTGACACTCTGACTGGGGGAGCCACGTCCACCACCGATAAACTCATCTTT.

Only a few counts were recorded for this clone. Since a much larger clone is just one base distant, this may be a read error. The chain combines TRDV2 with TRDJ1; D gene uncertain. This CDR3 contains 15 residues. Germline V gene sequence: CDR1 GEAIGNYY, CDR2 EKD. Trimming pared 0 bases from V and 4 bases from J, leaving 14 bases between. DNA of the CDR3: TGTGCCTGTGACACCCTTGTGTGGGTGCGCGATAAACTCATCTTT. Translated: CACDTLVWVRDKLIF.

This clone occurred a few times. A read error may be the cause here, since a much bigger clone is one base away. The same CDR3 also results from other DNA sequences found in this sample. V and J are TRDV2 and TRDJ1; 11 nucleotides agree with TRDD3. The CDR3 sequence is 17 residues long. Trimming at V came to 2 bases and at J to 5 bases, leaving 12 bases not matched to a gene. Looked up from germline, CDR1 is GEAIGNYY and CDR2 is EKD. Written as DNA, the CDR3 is TGTGCCTGTGACATCCTCGAGTTGGGGGATACGCAGGATAAACTCATCTTT. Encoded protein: CACDILELGDTQDKLIF.

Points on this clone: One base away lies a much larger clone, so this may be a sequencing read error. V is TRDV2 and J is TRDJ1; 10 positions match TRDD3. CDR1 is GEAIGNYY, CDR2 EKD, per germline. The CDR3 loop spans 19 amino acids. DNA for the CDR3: TGTGCCTGTGACACACTTCCTACGACTCCGGGGGATACGATGGGGAAACCCATCTTT. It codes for CACDTLPTTPGDTMGKPIF.

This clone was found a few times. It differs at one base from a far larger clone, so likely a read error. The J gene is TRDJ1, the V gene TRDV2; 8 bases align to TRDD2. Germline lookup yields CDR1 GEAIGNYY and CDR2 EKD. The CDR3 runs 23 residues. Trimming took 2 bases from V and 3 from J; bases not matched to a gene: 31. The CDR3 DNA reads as TGTGCCTGTGACATCTTGTCTTCCTACGTAGTGGAGGATACTAGGGGGGCAGCCGATAAACTCATCTTT. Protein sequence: CACDILSSYVVEDTRGAADKLIF.

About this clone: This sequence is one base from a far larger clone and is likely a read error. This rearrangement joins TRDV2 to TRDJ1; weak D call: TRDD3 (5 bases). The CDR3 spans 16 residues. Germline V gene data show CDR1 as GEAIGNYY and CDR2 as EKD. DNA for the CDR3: TGTGCCCGTGACACCGTTGGGAGGAGGGGACCTATCAAACTCATCTTT. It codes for CARDTVGRRGPIKLIF.

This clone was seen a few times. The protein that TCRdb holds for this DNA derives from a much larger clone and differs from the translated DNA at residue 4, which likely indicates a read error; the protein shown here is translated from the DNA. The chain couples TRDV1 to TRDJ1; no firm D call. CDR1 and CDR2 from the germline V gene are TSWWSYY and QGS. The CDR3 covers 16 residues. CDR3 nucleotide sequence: TGTGCTCTTGAGGAACTGAAGGCTCCCCTGACCGATAAACTCATCTTT. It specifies CALEELKAPLTDKLIF.

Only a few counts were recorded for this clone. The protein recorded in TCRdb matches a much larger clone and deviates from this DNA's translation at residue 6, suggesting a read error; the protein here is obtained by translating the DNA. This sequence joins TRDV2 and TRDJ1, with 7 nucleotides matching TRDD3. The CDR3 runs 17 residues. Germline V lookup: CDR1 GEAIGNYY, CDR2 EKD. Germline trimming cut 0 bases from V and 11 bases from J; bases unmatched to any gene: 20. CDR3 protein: CACDTASVGDYRSGLIF. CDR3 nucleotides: TGTGCCTGTGACACCGCGAGCGTGGGGGACTACCGCTCAGGCCTCATCTTT.

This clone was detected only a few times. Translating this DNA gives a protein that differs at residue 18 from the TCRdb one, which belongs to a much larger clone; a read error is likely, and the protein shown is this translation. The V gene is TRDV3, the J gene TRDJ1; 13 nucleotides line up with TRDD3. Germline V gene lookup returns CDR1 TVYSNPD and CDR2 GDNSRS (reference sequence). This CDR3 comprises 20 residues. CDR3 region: CAFSRLGLDWGIRGGDKPIF. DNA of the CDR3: TGTGCCTTTTCCCGTCTTGGACTAGACTGGGGGATACGCGGGGGCGATAAACCCATCTTT.

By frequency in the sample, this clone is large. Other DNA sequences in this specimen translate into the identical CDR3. CDR3 bases: TGTGCCTGTGACACGCTCTCTGGGCCTTCGGACACCGATAAACTCATCTTT. As protein: CACDTLSGPSDTDKLIF. The chain joins TRDV2 to TRDJ1, with D tentatively TRDD2 or TRDD3 (5 bases each). Germline V gene data show CDR1 as GEAIGNYY and CDR2 as EKD. There are 17 residues in the CDR3. Trimming removed 1 base at V and 0 bases at J, with 17 bases between.

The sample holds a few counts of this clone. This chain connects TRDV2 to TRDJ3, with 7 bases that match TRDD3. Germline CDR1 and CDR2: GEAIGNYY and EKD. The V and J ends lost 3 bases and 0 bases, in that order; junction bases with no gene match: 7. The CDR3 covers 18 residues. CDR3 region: CACDATGESSWDTRQMFF. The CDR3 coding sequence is TGTGCCTGTGACGCTACTGGGGAAAGCTCCTGGGACACCCGACAGATGTTTTTC.

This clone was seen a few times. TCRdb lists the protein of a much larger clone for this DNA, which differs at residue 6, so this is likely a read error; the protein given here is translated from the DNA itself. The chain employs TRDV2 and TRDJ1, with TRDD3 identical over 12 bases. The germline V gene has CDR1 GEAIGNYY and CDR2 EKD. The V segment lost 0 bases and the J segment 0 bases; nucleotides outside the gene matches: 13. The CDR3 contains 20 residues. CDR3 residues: CACDTARLGDTSMDTDKLIF. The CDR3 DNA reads TGTGCCTGTGACACCGCGAGACTGGGGGATACCTCAATGGACACCGATAAACTCATCTTT.

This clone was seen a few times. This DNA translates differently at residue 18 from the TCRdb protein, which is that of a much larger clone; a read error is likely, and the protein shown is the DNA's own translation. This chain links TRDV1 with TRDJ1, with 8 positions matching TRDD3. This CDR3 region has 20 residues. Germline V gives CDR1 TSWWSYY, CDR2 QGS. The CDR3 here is CALGEQSYSTLGVHTDKPIF. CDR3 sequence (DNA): TGTGCTCTTGGGGAACAGTCCTACTCCACACTGGGGGTCCACACCGATAAACCCATCTTT.

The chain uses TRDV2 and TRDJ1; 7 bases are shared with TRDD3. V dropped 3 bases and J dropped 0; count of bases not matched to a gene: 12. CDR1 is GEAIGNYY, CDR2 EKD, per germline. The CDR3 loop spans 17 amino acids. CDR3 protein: CACDVVLLGANTDKLIF. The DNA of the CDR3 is TGTGCCTGTGACGTCGTACTGCTGGGGGCAAACACCGATAAACTCATCTTT.

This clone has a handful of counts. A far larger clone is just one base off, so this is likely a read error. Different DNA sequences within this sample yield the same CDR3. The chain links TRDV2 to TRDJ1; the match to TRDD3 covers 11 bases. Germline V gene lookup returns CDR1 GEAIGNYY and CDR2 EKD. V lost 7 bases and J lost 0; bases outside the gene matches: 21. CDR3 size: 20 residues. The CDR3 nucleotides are TGTGCCTGCGACCCAGTCGTTACTACTGGGGGATATGCCGACACCGATAAACTCATCTTT. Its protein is CACDPVVTTGGYADTDKLIF.

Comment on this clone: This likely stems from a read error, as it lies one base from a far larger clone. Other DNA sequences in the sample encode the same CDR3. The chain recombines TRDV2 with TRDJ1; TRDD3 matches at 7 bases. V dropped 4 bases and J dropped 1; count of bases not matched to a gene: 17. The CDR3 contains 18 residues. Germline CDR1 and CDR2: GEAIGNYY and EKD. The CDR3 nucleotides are TGTGCCTGTGATCGCCTCCCTAATTTCTCTGGGGGCACCGATAAACTCATCTTT. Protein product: CACDRLPNFSGGTDKLIF.

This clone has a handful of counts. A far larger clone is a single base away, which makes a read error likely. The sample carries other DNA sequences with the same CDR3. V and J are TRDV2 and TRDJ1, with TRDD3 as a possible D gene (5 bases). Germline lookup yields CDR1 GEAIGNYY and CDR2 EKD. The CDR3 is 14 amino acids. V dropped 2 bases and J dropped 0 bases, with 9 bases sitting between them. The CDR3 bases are TGTGCCTGTGACAAGCTGGGTGACACCGATAAACTCATCTTT. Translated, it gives CACDKLGDTDKLIF.

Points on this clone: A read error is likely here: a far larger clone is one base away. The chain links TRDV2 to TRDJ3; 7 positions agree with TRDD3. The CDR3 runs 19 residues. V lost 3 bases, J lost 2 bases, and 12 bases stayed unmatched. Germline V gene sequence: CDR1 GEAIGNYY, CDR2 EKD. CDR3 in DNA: TGTGCCTGTGACGCCGTGCTGGGGGGCCAGACCTGGGACACCCGACAGATGTTTTTC. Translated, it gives CACDAVLGGQTWDTRQMFF.